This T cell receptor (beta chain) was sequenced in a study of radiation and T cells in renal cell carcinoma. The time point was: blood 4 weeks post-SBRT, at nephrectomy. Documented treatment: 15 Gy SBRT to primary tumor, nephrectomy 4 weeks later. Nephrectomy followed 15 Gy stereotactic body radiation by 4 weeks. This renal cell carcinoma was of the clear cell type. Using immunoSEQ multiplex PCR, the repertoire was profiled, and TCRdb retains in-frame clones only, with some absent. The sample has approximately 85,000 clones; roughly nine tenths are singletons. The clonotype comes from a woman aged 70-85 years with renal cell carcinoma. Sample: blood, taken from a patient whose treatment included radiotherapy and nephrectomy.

The CDR3 bases are TGTGCCTGGAGTGTGGGACAGAAGGAGACCCAGTACTTC. This translates into CAWSVGQKETQYF. This sequence joins TRBV30 and TRBJ2-5, with 7 nucleotides matching TRBD1. The V gene's germline CDR1 is GTSNPN and CDR2 SVGIG (reference sequence). CDR3 size: 13 residues. Trimming cost V 0 bases and J 5 bases; bases outside gene matches: 3.